This TCR beta chain is from a study of a mutant IDH1 vaccine in newly diagnosed glioma. Study context: Vaccinations were initiated 4-6 weeks following radiotherapy alone, or were given together with temozolomide cycles. Treatment recipients were about 60% male and around 40% female, and their mean age was about 40 years.

Germline loops: CDR1 MDHEN, CDR2 SYDVKM. This CDR3 contains 13 residues. V gave up 6 bases and J gave up 4 bases; unmatched junction bases: 4. The protocol was immunoSEQ multiplex PCR, while the TCRdb copy is restricted to in-frame clones and leaves out a portion. The sample has 25,000 to 35,000 clones, approximately 80% seen once; the top ten hold less than 9.5%. As regards this clone: Its specificity is not known.

Time point denoted: week 23, last vaccination. Doses of 300 ug of mutant IDH1 20-mer peptide were given with topical imiquimod. Diagnosis in the donors showed new WHO grade 3 or 4 astrocytomas that were IDH1-mutant and ATRX-lost. The sample in question was PBMCs, obtained from a glioma patient whose treatment included an IDH1 peptide vaccine. The chain links TRBV28 to TRBJ1-2; TRBD1 agrees at 8 bases. This sequence was found in a woman under 30 with glioma. CDR3 residues: CASRDRGPYGYTF. CDR3 DNA: TGTGCCAGCAGAGACAGGGGCCCCTATGGCTACACCTTC.